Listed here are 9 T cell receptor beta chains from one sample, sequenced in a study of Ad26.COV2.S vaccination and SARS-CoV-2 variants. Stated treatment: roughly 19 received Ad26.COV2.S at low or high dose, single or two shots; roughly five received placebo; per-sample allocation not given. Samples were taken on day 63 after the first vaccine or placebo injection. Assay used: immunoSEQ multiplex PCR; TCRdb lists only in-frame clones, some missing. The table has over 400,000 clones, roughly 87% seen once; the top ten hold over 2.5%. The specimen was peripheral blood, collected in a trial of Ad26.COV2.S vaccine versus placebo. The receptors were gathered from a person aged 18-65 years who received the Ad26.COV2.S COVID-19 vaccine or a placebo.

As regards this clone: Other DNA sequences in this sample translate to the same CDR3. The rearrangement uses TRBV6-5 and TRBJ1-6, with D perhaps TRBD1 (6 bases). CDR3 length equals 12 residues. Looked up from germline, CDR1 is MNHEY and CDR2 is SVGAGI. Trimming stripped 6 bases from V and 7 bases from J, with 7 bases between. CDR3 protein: CASRGGNSPLHF. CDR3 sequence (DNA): TGTGCCAGCAGGGGGGGCAATTCACCCCTCCACTTT.

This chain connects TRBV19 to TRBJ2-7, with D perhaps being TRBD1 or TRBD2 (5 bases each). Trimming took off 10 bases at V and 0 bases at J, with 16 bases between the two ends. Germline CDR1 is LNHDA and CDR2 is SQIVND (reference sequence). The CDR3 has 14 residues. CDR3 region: CATPLRGTSYEQYV. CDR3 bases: TGTGCCACCCCATTACGGGGCACCTCCTACGAGCAGTACGTC.

The CDR3 spells CASFNGGHTDTQYF. DNA of the CDR3: TGTGCCAGTTTTAACGGGGGGCACACAGATACGCAGTATTTT. The J gene is TRBJ2-3, the V gene TRBV28; D is possibly TRBD2 (7 bases). Germline loops: CDR1 MDHEN, CDR2 SYDVKM. The CDR3 length is 14 residues. With 9 bases removed from V and 2 bases from J, the gap between germline ends came to 15 bases.

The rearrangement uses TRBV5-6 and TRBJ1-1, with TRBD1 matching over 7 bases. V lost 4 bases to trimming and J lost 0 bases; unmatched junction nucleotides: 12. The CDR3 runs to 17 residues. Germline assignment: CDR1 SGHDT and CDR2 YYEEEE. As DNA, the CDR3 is TGTGCCAGCAGCGGTACCGGCAGGGGGTTCCTGAACACTGAAGCTTTCTTT. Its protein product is CASSGTGRGFLNTEAFF.

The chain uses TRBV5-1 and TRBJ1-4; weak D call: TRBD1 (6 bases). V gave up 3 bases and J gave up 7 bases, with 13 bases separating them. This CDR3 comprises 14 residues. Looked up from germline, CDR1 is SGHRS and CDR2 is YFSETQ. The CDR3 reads CASSSRGSGEKLFF. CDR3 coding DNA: TGCGCCAGCAGCTCCAGGGGATCGGGTGAAAAACTGTTTTTT.

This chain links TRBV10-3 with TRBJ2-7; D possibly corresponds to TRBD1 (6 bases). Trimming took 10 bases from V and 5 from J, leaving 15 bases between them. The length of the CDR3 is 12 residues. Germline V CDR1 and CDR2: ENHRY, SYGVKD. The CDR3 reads CATSVTGNEQYV. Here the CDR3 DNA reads TGTGCCACCTCCGTAACAGGGAACGAGCAGTACGTC.

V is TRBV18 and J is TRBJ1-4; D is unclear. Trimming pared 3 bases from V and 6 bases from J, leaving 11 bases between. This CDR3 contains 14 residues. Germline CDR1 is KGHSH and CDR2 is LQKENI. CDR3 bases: TGTGCCAGCTCACCTGACGGGGTATATGAAAAACTGTTTTTT. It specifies CASSPDGVYEKLFF.

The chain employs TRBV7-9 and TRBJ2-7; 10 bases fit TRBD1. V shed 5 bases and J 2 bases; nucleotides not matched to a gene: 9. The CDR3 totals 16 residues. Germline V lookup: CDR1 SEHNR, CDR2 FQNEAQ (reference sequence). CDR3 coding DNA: TGTGCCAGCAGCCCATCCCCGGGACAGGGGCCCTACGAGCAGTACGTC. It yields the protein CASSPSPGQGPYEQYV.

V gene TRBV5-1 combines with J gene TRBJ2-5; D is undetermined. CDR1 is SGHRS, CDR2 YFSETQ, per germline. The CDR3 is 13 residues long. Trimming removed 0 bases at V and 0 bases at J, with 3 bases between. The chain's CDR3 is CASSLEDQETQYF. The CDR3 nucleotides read TGCGCCAGCAGCTTGGAGGACCAAGAGACCCAGTACTTC.